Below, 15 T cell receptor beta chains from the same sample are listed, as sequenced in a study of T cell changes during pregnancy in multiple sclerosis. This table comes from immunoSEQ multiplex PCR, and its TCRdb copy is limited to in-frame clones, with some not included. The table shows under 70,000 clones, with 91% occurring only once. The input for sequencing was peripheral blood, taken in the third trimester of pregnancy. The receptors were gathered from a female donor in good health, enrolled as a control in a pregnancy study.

CDR3 bases: TGTGCCAGCAGTGGGATAGGGGGCTACGAGCAGTACTTC. It encodes CASSGIGGYEQYF. The chain has TRBV28 and TRBJ2-7; possible D gene TRBD1, 6 bases. In germline, CDR1 is MDHEN, CDR2 SYDVKM. This CDR3 comprises 13 residues. The V and J ends lost 5 bases and 3 bases respectively, with 11 bases between them.

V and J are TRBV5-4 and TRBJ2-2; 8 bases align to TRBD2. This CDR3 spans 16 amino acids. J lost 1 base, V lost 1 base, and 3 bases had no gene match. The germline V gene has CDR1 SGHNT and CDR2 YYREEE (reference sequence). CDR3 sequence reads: CASSLSSGVNTGELFF. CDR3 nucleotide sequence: TGTGCCAGCAGCTTGAGTAGCGGGGTGAACACCGGGGAGCTGTTTTTT.

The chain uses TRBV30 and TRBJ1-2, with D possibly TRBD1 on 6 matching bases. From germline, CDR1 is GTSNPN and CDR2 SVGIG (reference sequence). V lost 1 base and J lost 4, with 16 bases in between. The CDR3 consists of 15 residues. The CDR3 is CAWSETGLSSYGYTF. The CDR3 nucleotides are TGTGCCTGGAGTGAAACAGGGCTTTCCTCCTATGGCTACACCTTC.

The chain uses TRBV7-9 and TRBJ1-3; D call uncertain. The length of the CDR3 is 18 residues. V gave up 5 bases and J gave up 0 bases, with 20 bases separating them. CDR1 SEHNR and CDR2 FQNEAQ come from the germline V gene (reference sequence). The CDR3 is CASSHARQFLSSGNTIYF. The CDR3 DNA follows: TGTGCCAGCAGCCACGCCAGACAATTTCTCAGCTCTGGAAACACCATATATTTT.

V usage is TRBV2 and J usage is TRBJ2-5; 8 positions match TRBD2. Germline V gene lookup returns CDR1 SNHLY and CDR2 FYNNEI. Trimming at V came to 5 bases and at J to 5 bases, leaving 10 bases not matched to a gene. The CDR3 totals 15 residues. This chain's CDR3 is CASSITGTRRETQYF. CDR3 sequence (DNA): TGTGCCAGCAGTATAACCGGGACTAGAAGGGAGACCCAGTACTTC.

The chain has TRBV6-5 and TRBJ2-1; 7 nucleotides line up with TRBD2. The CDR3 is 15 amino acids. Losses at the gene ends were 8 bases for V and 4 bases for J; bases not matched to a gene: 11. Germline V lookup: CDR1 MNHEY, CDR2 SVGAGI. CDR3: CASLGGSGTYNEQFF. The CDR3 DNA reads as TGTGCCAGCTTAGGAGGAAGCGGGACGTACAATGAGCAGTTCTTC.

The CDR3 protein is CASTSRGQESTDTQYF. In DNA, the CDR3 is TGTGCCAGCACCTCCAGGGGACAGGAGAGCACAGATACGCAGTATTTT. The genes are TRBV7-9 and TRBJ2-3, with 8 bases aligning to TRBD1. The CDR3 has 16 residues. Per the germline V gene, CDR1 is SEHNR and CDR2 is FQNEAQ (reference sequence). The trim removed 7 bases at V and 0 bases at J, leaving 9 bases unmatched.

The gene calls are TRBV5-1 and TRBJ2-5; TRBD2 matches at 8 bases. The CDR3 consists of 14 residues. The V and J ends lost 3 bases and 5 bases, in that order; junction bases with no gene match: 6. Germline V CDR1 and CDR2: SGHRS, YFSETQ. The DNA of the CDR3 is TGCGCCAGCAGCTCCGGACTAGCTGGTGAGACCCAGTACTTC. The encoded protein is CASSSGLAGETQYF.

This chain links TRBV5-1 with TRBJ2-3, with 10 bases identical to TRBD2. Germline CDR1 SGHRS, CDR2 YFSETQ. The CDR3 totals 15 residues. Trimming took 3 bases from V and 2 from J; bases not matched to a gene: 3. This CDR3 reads CASSYSGGNTDTQYF. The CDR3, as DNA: TGCGCCAGCAGCTATAGCGGGGGGAACACAGATACGCAGTATTTT.

CDR3 in DNA: TGTGCCAGTAGTATAGACGCGGGAGGGGGGAATGAGCAGTTCTTC. This translates into CASSIDAGGGNEQFF. The V call is TRBV19, the J call TRBJ2-1, with 9 nucleotides matching TRBD2. Germline V lookup: CDR1 LNHDA, CDR2 SQIVND (reference sequence). Trimming at V came to 0 bases and at J to 7 bases, leaving 4 bases not matched to a gene. This CDR3 is 15 amino acids long.

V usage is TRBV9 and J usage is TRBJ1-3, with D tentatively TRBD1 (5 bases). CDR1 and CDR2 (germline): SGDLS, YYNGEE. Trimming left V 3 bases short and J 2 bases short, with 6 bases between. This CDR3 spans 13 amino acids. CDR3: CASSETAGNTIYF. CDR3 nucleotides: TGTGCCAGCAGCGAGACAGCTGGAAACACCATATATTTT.

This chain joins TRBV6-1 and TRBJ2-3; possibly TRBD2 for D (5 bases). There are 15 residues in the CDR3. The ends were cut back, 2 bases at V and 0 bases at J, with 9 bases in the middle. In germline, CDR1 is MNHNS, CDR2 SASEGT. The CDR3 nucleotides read TGTGCCAGCAGTGAAAGGACTTACAGCACAGATACGCAGTATTTT. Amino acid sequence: CASSERTYSTDTQYF.

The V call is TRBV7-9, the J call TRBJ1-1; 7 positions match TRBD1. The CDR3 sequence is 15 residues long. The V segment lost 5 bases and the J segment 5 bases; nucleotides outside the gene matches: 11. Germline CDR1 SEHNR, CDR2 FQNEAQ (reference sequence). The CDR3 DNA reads TGTGCCAGCAGCCTTTTGGGGTCAGGGGGAACTGAAGCTTTCTTT. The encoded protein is CASSLLGSGGTEAFF. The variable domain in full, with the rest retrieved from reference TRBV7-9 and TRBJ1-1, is DTGVSQNPRHKITKRGQNVTFRCDPISEHNRLYWYRQTLGQGPEFLTYFQNEAQLEKSRLLSDRFSAERPKGSFSTLEIQRTEQGDSAMYLCASSLLGSGGTEAFFGQGTRLTVV.

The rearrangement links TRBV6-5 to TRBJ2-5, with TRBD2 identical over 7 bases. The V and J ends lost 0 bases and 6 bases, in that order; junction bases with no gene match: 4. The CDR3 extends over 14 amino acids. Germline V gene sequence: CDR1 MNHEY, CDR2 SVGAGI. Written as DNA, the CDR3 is TGTGCCAGCAGTTACTCGGGGGGGAGGAAGACCCAGTACTTC. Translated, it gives CASSYSGGRKTQYF.

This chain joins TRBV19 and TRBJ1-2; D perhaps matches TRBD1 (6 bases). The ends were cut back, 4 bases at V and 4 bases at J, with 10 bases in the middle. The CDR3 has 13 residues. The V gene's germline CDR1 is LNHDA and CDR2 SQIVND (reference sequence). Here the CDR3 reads CASSTLDSYGYTF. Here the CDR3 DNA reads TGTGCCAGTAGTACCCTGGACAGCTATGGCTACACCTTC.